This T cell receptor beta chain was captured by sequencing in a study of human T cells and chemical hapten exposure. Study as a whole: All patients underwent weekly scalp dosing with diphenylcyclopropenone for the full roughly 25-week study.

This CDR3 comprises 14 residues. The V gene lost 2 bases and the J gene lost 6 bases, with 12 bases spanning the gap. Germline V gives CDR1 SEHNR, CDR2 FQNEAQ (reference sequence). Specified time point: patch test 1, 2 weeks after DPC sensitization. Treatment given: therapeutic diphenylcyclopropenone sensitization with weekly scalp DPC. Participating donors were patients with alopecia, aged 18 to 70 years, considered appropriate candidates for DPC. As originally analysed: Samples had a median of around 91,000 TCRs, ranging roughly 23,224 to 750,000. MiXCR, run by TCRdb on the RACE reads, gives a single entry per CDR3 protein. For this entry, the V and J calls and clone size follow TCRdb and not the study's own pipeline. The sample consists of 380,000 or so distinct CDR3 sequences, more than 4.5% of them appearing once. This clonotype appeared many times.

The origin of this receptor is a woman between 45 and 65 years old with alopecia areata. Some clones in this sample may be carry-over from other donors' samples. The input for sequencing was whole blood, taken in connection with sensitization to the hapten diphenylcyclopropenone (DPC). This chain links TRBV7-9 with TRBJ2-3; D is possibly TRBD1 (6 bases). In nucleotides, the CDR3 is TGTGCCAGCAGCTTACGGGCAGGGGAGGATACGCAGTATTTT. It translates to CASSLRAGEDTQYF. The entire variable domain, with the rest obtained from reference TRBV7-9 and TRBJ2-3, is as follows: DTGVSQNPRHKITKRGQNVTFRCDPISEHNRLYWYRQTLGQGPEFLTYFQNEAQLEKSRLLSDRFSAERPKGSFSTLEIQRTEQGDSAMYLCASSLRAGEDTQYFGPGTRLTVL.